The next 30 T cell receptor beta chains were all read from a single sample in a study of a mutant IDH1 vaccine in newly diagnosed glioma. Data came from immunoSEQ multiplex PCR; TCRdb stores just in-frame clones and leaves some out. Counted here are some 27,000 clones, roughly four fifths occurring once; the ten biggest clones make up approximately 15%. What these receptors recognize is not known. Indicated time point: week 23, last vaccination. Topical imiquimod accompanied each vaccine dose, which consisted of 300 ug of mutant IDH1 20-mer peptide. The sequences come from PBMCs, collected from a glioma patient whose treatment included an IDH1 peptide vaccine. The receptors derive from a woman in her twenties or thirties with glioma.

The DNA for the CDR3 is TGTGCCAGCAGCCCAATCGGAGATCCGTATGGCTACACCTTC. Its translation: CASSPIGDPYGYTF. The chain links TRBV4-2 to TRBJ1-2; the D is unclear. Germline V gene lookup returns CDR1 LGHNA and CDR2 YNFKEQ. CDR3 length equals 14 residues. V was cut by 4 bases and J by 5 bases, with 14 bases left in between.

The gene calls are TRBV2 and TRBJ1-2; 9 bases are shared with TRBD1. Germline CDR1 reads SNHLY; CDR2 reads FYNNEI. The CDR3 has 15 amino acids. V shed 5 bases and J 7 bases; nucleotides not matched to a gene: 11. The CDR3 is CASSLAAGQGAGYTF. In DNA, the CDR3 is TGTGCCAGCAGTCTGGCCGCGGGACAGGGCGCTGGCTACACCTTC.

The J gene is TRBJ2-5, the V gene TRBV19, with D tentatively TRBD1 or TRBD2 (6 bases each). The CDR3 is made up of 15 amino acids. Per germline, CDR1 LNHDA and CDR2 SQIVND (reference sequence). Trimming removed 4 bases from V and 5 bases from J, with 17 bases in between. The CDR3, as DNA: TGTGCCAGTAGTAAAGGGGGGAACTATCGTGAGACCCAGTACTTC. Protein: CASSKGGNYRETQYF.

The sample holds a few counts of this clone. The chain links TRBV5-1 to TRBJ1-6; TRBD1 agrees at 8 bases. The J segment lost 5 bases and the V segment lost 0 bases, leaving 4 bases of the junction unmatched. Germline CDR1 reads SGHRS; CDR2 reads YFSETQ. This CDR3 contains 16 residues. The CDR3 bases are TGCGCCAGCAGCTTGGGGACAGGGAGTAATAATTCACCCCTCCACTTT. Translation: CASSLGTGSNNSPLHF. The full variable domain, with the rest looked up from reference TRBV5-1 and TRBJ1-6, is KAGVTQTPRYLIKTRGQQVTLSCSPISGHRSVSWYQQTPGQGLQFLFEYFSETQRNKGNFPGRFSGRQFSNSRSEMNVSTLELGDSALYLCASSLGTGSNNSPLHFGNGTRLTVT.

The chain couples TRBV10-3 to TRBJ2-5, with 8 bases fitting TRBD1. V lost 8 bases to trimming and J lost 5 bases; unmatched junction nucleotides: 13. CDR3 length equals 15 residues. Germline values: CDR1 ENHRY, CDR2 SYGVKD. In DNA, the CDR3 is TGTGCCATCGGGGGGCAGGGGGCGACGGGGGAGACCCAGTACTTC. This encodes CAIGGQGATGETQYF.

This chain connects TRBV29-1 to TRBJ2-3; TRBD2 matches at 12 bases. Germline values: CDR1 SQVTM, CDR2 ANQGSEA. This CDR3 region has 17 residues. The V and J ends lost 1 base and 2 bases, in that order; junction bases with no gene match: 7. CDR3: CSVEGGGLAGFTDTQYF. CDR3 nucleotides: TGCAGCGTTGAAGGGGGGGGACTAGCGGGTTTCACAGATACGCAGTATTTT.

The J gene is TRBJ1-1, the V gene TRBV29-1; 7 positions match TRBD1. The V segment lost 8 bases and the J segment 6 bases; nucleotides outside the gene matches: 12. The CDR3 runs to 13 residues. Germline lookup yields CDR1 SQVTM and CDR2 ANQGSEA. Here the CDR3 DNA reads TGCAGCCCCCAGGGGGTTGGTGGGGCTGAAGCTTTCTTT. The encoded protein is CSPQGVGGAEAFF.

This clone has only a few counts. CDR3 sequence: CASSLESYSPLHF. The CDR3 DNA reads as TGTGCCAGCAGTCTAGAGAGCTATTCACCCCTCCACTTT. V usage is TRBV6-1 and J usage is TRBJ1-6; D not certain. CDR1 MNHNS and CDR2 SASEGT come from the germline V gene. This CDR3 spans 13 amino acids. Trimming stripped 5 bases from V and 8 bases from J, with 10 bases between.

V gene TRBV5-1 combines with J gene TRBJ2-1; 7 bases line up with TRBD2. V shed 0 bases and J 6 bases; nucleotides not matched to a gene: 9. The CDR3 contains 16 residues. Germline CDR1 reads SGHRS; CDR2 reads YFSETQ. As DNA, the CDR3 is TGCGCCAGCAGCTTGGAATGGACTAGAGCTGCCAATGAGCAGTTCTTC. It is translated as CASSLEWTRAANEQFF.

The chain carries TRBV6-5 and TRBJ2-4; D perhaps matches TRBD1 (5 bases). Trimming cost V 5 bases and J 0 bases, with 11 bases left between them. Germline V gene sequence: CDR1 MNHEY, CDR2 SVGAGI. The CDR3 loop spans 15 amino acids. CDR3 amino acids: CASSTGILAKNIQYF. The CDR3 DNA reads as TGTGCCAGCAGTACAGGTATTCTAGCCAAAAACATTCAGTACTTC.

This chain joins TRBV7-2 and TRBJ2-7; maybe TRBD1 (6 bases). The CDR3 runs to 11 residues. The ends were cut back, 5 bases at V and 4 bases at J, with 6 bases in the middle. Germline-derived CDR1 and CDR2 are SGHTA and FQGNSA. DNA of the CDR3: TGTGCCAGCAGCGACAGGTACGAGCAGTACTTC. This sequence encodes CASSDRYEQYF.

This sequence joins TRBV2 and TRBJ1-4; D is unclear. Germline V CDR1 and CDR2: SNHLY, FYNNEI. CDR3 size: 14 residues. V was trimmed by 6 bases and J by 3 bases, leaving 11 bases between them. CDR3 protein: CASRKGEANEKLFF. The CDR3 DNA follows: TGTGCCAGCAGGAAGGGAGAGGCTAATGAAAAACTGTTTTTT. Full variable domain (outside the CDR3, taken from reference TRBV2 and TRBJ1-4): EPEVTQTPSHQVTQMGQEVILRCVPISNHLYFYWYRQILGQKVEFLVSFYNNEISEKSEIFDDQFSVERPDGSNFTLKIRSTKLEDSAMYFCASRKGEANEKLFFGSGTQLSVL.

The chain couples TRBV18 to TRBJ2-2; 10 bases map to TRBD2. The CDR3 loop spans 15 amino acids. From germline, CDR1 is KGHSH and CDR2 LQKENI. Trimming took 10 bases from V and 6 from J; bases not matched to a gene: 11. The CDR3 DNA sequence: TGTGCCACCGGAGGAGGGACTAGCGTCCCCGGGGAGCTGTTTTTT. It yields the protein CATGGGTSVPGELFF.

The J gene is TRBJ2-5, the V gene TRBV5-1; D is perhaps TRBD1 or TRBD2 (7 bases each). The germline V and J ends were trimmed by 4 bases and 3 bases, with 13 bases remaining between them. The CDR3 runs to 14 residues. The germline gives CDR1 SGHRS, CDR2 YFSETQ. CDR3 protein: CASSRGGGEETQYF. The CDR3 nucleotides are TGCGCCAGCAGCCGGGGAGGGGGCGAAGAGACCCAGTACTTC.

This chain uses TRBV30 with TRBJ1-2; the D is unclear. Germline V gene sequence: CDR1 GTSNPN, CDR2 SVGIG (reference sequence). Trimming removed 5 bases at V and 8 bases at J, with 12 bases between. This CDR3 spans 11 amino acids. CDR3 sequence reads: CAWALRKGYTF. As DNA, the CDR3 is TGTGCCTGGGCCTTAAGGAAGGGCTACACCTTC.

This chain connects TRBV19 to TRBJ1-2, with D uncertain. The CDR3 covers 12 residues. The germline CDR1 and CDR2 sequences are LNHDA and SQIVND (reference sequence). Trimming shortened V by 9 bases and J by 4 bases, and 12 bases separated the two germline ends. CDR3 DNA: TGTGCCAGGGCTCTCGGGCCCTATGGCTACACCTTC. Amino acids: CARALGPYGYTF.

The chain combines TRBV9 with TRBJ2-7, with TRBD1 matching over 9 bases. V trimming: 4 bases; J trimming: 5 bases; junction bases outside the gene matches: 13. The germline CDR1 and CDR2 sequences are SGDLS and YYNGEE. CDR3 length: 16 residues. CDR3 nucleotides: TGTGCCAGCAGCTTACTAGCCGGACAGGGGAGGAACGAGCAGTACTTC. Residues: CASSLLAGQGRNEQYF.

In nucleotides, the CDR3 is TGTGCCAGCAGCTTGGCCGGGGGGCCCCGCGGAGGCACCGGGGAGCTGTTTTTT. Protein product: CASSLAGGPRGGTGELFF. The gene calls are TRBV5-6 and TRBJ2-2; D is possibly TRBD2 (7 bases). Germline V lookup: CDR1 SGHDT, CDR2 YYEEEE. The CDR3 extends over 18 amino acids. Trimming took 0 bases from V and 4 from J, leaving 19 bases between them.

This chain links TRBV4-1 with TRBJ1-1; 7 bases align to TRBD1. Germline CDR1 is MGHRA and CDR2 is YSYEKL. This CDR3 spans 13 amino acids. Unmatched junction bases numbered 5, after V lost 6 bases and J lost 4 bases. The CDR3 protein is CASRGQVSTEAFF. The CDR3 DNA reads TGCGCCAGCAGAGGACAGGTGAGCACTGAAGCTTTCTTT.

Of note for this clone: The same CDR3 can be traced to other DNA sequences in this sample. The chain recombines TRBV2 with TRBJ2-5; D not resolved. Germline-derived CDR1 and CDR2 are SNHLY and FYNNEI. Trimming left V 7 bases short and J 5 bases short, with 11 bases between. The CDR3 runs to 12 residues. CDR3 residues: CASTPSRETQYF. The CDR3 nucleotides are TGTGCCAGCACACCCTCCAGGGAGACCCAGTACTTC.

The chain employs TRBV15 and TRBJ1-6; 8 bases line up with TRBD1. CDR1 is LNHNV, CDR2 YYDKDF, per germline (reference sequence). CDR3 length equals 18 residues. Trimming took 6 bases from V and 8 from J; bases not matched to a gene: 18. CDR3 in DNA: TGTGCCACCAGAGATCGGGACAGGCGAGTTTTGGAGGATTCACCCCTCCACTTT. It yields the protein CATRDRDRRVLEDSPLHF.

This chain joins TRBV4-1 and TRBJ2-3; 10 nucleotides agree with TRBD2. CDR1 is MGHRA and CDR2 is YSYEKL in the germline V gene. V shed 2 bases and J 0 bases; nucleotides not matched to a gene: 8. The CDR3 runs 18 residues. The CDR3 sequence: CASSQSRGAGGSTDTQYF. DNA of the CDR3: TGCGCCAGCAGCCAATCCCGGGGAGCGGGGGGGAGCACAGATACGCAGTATTTT.

The V gene is TRBV5-6, the J gene TRBJ2-3; D not resolved. V dropped 3 bases and J dropped 5 bases, with 4 bases sitting between them. The CDR3 covers 11 residues. Germline CDR1 and CDR2: SGHDT and YYEEEE. The CDR3 sequence is CASSSIDTQYF. The CDR3, as DNA: TGTGCCAGCAGCTCCATAGATACGCAGTATTTT.

The chain recombines TRBV5-6 with TRBJ1-1; D gene unclear. The CDR3 contains 14 residues. Germline V gives CDR1 SGHDT, CDR2 YYEEEE. Deletions cut 0 bases from V and 6 bases from J, with 12 bases between. The CDR3 DNA reads as TGTGCCAGCAGCTTGGGTAACAAGGGAGCTGAAGCTTTCTTT. As protein: CASSLGNKGAEAFF.

The chain couples TRBV5-1 to TRBJ1-4; unclear D gene. The CDR3 totals 16 residues. Germline assignment: CDR1 SGHRS and CDR2 YFSETQ. Trimming removed 5 bases from V and 3 bases from J, with 17 bases in between. CDR3 protein: CASSKRELASNEKLFF. CDR3 bases: TGCGCCAGCAGTAAGAGGGAATTGGCCTCTAATGAAAAACTGTTTTTT. Combining the CDR3 with reference TRBV5-1 and TRBJ1-4 gives the whole variable domain KAGVTQTPRYLIKTRGQQVTLSCSPISGHRSVSWYQQTPGQGLQFLFEYFSETQRNKGNFPGRFSGRQFSNSRSEMNVSTLELGDSALYLCASSKRELASNEKLFFGSGTQLSVL.

V and J are TRBV10-3 and TRBJ2-2, with D uncertain. CDR3 length: 14 residues. Trimming stripped 0 bases from V and 2 bases from J, with 4 bases between. Germline-derived CDR1 and CDR2 are ENHRY and SYGVKD. The CDR3: CAISESINTGELFF. CDR3 nucleotide sequence: TGTGCCATCAGTGAGTCAATAAACACCGGGGAGCTGTTTTTT.

V usage is TRBV6-5 and J usage is TRBJ1-1, with 7 bases that match TRBD1. CDR3 length: 13 residues. V lost 8 bases and J lost 1; bases outside the gene matches: 4. From germline, CDR1 is MNHEY and CDR2 SVGAGI. This CDR3 reads CASWYRGNTEAFF. CDR3 DNA sequence: TGTGCCAGCTGGTACAGGGGGAACACTGAAGCTTTCTTT.

The rearrangement uses TRBV25-1 and TRBJ2-2; tentatively, D is TRBD2 (7 bases). This CDR3 has 15 amino acids. In germline, CDR1 is MGHDK, CDR2 SYGVNS. The V gene lost 8 bases and the J gene lost 5 bases, with 18 bases spanning the gap. CDR3 amino acids: CASGGPTGGTGELFF. In DNA form, the CDR3 reads TGTGCCAGCGGGGGGCCCACCGGGGGGACCGGGGAGCTGTTTTTT.

The chain couples TRBV7-9 to TRBJ1-1; 8 nucleotides match TRBD1. Germline-derived CDR1 and CDR2 are SEHNR and FQNEAQ (reference sequence). V lost 5 bases to trimming and J lost 4 bases; unmatched junction nucleotides: 3. The CDR3 totals 13 residues. CDR3: CASSPTGATEAFF. The CDR3 DNA follows: TGTGCCAGCAGCCCGACAGGGGCCACTGAAGCTTTCTTT.

This clone has more than one count but fewer than ten. The V call is TRBV30, the J call TRBJ1-2, with 9 bases matching TRBD1. The germline V gene has CDR1 GTSNPN and CDR2 SVGIG (reference sequence). This CDR3 region has 15 residues. J was trimmed by 8 bases and V by 0 bases; bases with no gene match: 10. The CDR3 coding sequence is TGTGCCTGGAGTGTAGGCGGGACAGGGCTTGGGGGCTACACCTTC. It specifies CAWSVGGTGLGGYTF. Supplemented by reference TRBV30 and TRBJ1-2, the full variable domain reads SQTIHQWPATLVQPVGSPLSLECTVEGTSNPNLYWYRQAAGRGLQLLFYSVGIGQISSEVPQNLSASRPQDRQFILSSKKLLLSDSGFYLCAWSVGGTGLGGYTFGSGTRLTVV.